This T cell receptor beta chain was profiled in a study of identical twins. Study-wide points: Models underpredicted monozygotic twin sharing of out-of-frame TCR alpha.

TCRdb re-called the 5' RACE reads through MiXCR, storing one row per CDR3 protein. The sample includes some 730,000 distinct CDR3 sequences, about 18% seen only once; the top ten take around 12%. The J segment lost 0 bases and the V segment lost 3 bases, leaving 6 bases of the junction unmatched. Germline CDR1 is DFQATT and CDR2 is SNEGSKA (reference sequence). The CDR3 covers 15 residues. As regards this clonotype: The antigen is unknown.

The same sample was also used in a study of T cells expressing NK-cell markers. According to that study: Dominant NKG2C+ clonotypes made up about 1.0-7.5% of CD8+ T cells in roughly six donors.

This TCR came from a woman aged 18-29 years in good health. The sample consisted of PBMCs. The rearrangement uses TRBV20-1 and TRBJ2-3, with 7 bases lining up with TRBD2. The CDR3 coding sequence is TGCAGTGCTAGGGCGCTGCGGGGGAGCACAGATACGCAGTATTTT. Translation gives CSARALRGSTDTQYF.